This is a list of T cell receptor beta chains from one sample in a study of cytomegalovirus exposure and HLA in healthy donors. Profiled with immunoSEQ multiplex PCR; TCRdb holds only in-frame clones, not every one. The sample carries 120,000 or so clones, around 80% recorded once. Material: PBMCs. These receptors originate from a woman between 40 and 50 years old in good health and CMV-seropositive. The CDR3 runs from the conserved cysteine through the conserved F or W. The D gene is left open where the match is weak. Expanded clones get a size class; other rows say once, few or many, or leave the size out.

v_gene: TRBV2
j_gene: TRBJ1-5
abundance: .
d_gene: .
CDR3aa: CASRVGTISNQPQHF
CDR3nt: TGTGCCAGCAGAGTCGGGACTATTAGCAATCAGCCCCAGCATTTT

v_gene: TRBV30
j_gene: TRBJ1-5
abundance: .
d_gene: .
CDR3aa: CAWSAGRSNQPQHF
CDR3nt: TGTGCCTGGAGCGCTGGGAGGAGCAATCAGCCCCAGCATTTT

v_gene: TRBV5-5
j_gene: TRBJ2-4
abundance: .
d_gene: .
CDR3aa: CASSLIGGAKNIQYF
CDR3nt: TGTGCCAGCAGCTTGATTGGGGGGGCCAAAAACATTCAGTACTTC

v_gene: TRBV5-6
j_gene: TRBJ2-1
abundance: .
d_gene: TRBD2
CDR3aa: CASSLQGLATYNEQFF
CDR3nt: TGTGCCAGCAGCCTCCAGGGACTAGCGACCTACAATGAGCAGTTCTTC

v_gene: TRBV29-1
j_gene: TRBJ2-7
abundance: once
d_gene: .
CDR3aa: CSVGPGTYEQYF
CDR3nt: TGCAGCGTTGGCCCTGGCACCTACGAGCAGTACTTC

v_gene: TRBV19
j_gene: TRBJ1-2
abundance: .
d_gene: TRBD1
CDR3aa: CASSIPRDPRQGRNYGYTF
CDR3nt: TGTGCCAGTAGTATACCCCGGGACCCGCGACAGGGGAGGAACTATGGCTACACCTTC

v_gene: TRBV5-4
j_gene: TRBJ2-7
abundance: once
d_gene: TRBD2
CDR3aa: CASSLGLDASYEQYF
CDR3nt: TGTGCCAGCAGCTTAGGACTAGATGCCTCCTACGAGCAGTACTTC

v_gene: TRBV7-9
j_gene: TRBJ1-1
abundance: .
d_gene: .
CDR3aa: CASSFVLHTEAFF
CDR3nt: TGTGCCAGCAGCTTCGTCCTACACACTGAAGCTTTCTTT

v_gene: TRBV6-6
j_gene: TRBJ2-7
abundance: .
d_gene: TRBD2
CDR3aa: CASSWRLASYEQYF
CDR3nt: TGTGCCAGCAGTTGGCGACTAGCCTCCTACGAGCAGTACTTC

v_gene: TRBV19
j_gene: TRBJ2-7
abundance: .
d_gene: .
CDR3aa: CASSMPLAREQYF
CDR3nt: TGTGCCAGTAGTATGCCACTAGCACGAGAGCAGTACTTC

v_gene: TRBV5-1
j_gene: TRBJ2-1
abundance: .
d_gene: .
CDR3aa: CASSAGLGNNEQFF
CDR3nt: TGCGCCAGCAGCGCAGGACTGGGGAACAATGAGCAGTTCTTC

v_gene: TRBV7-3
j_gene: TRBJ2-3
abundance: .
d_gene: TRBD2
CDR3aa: CASSQQRLAGSDTQYF
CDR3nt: TGTGCCAGCAGCCAACAACGACTAGCCGGATCAGATACGCAGTATTTT

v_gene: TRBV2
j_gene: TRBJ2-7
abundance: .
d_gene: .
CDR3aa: CASSASGDGNEQYF
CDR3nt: TGTGCCAGCAGTGCATCGGGAGACGGGAACGAGCAGTACTTC

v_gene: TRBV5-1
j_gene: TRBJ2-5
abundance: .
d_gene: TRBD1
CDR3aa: CASTQQGERSETQYF
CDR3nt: TGCGCCAGCACCCAACAGGGGGAAAGGTCTGAGACCCAGTACTTC

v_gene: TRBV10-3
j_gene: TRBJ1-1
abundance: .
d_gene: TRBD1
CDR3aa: CAISESSGGRGFTEAFF
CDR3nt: TGTGCCATCAGTGAGTCGTCAGGGGGCCGAGGATTCACTGAAGCTTTCTTT

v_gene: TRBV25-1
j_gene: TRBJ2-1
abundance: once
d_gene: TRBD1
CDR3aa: CASQTDRRNNEQFF
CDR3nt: TGTGCCAGCCAAACGGACAGGCGAAACAATGAGCAGTTCTTC

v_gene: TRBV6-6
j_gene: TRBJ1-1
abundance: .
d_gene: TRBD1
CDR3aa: CASSSGQGKMNTEAFF
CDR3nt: TGTGCCAGCAGTTCGGGACAGGGTAAGATGAACACTGAAGCTTTCTTT

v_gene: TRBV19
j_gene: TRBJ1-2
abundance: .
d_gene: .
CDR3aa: CASSIQGLNYGYTF
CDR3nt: TGTGCCAGTAGTATACAGGGGCTTAACTATGGCTACACCTTC

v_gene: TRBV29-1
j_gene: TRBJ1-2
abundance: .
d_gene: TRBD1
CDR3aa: CSALGQGVYYTF
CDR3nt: TGCAGCGCCTTGGGACAGGGGGTTTACTACACCTTC

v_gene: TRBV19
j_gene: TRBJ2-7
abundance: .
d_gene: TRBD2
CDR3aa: CASKSGGALEQYF
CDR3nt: TGTGCCAGTAAGTCGGGGGGGGCCCTCGAGCAGTACTTC

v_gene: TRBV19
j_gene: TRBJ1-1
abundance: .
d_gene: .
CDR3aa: CASSTPGRTNTEAFF
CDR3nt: TGTGCCAGTAGTACCCCGGGGAGGACGAACACTGAAGCTTTCTTT

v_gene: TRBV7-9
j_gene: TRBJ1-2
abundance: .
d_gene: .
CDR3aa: CASSPSDSRSNYGYTF
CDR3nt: TGTGCCAGCAGCCCATCGGACAGCCGATCTAACTATGGCTACACCTTC

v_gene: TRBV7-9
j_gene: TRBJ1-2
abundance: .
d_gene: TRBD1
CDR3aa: CASSLSGTAYGYTF
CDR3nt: TGTGCCAGCAGCTTATCGGGGACAGCCTATGGCTACACCTTC

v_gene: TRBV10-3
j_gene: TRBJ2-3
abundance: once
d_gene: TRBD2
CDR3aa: CAISLRLAGKTDTQYF
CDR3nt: TGTGCCATCAGTCTACGACTAGCGGGAAAGACAGATACGCAGTATTTT